This TCR beta chain was captured by sequencing in a study of post-analysis software for immune sequencing data. Study observations and caveats: Five or six TRBV segments were significantly more frequent in patients than in controls. TRBV5-6, TRBV5-1 and TRBV20-1 were among these segments.

A remark on this clonotype: Its antigen is not known.

Unique molecular identifiers tagged the TCR beta cDNA libraries. Via MiXCR, TCRdb re-called the PCR reads, giving one row per CDR3 protein. The sample lists about 540,000 distinct CDR3 sequences, under 40% occurring once. CDR1 and CDR2 (germline): MDHEN, SYDVKM. This CDR3 contains 15 residues. Trimming cost V 8 bases and J 4 bases, with 18 bases left between them. The rearrangement uses TRBV28 and TRBJ2-1; D tentatively reads TRBD1 or TRBD2 (6 bases each). The sequenced sample was blood. The source is a girl younger than 18 with multiple sclerosis. The CDR3 sequence is CASGGPQGSYNEQFF. CDR3 coding DNA: TGTGCCAGCGGAGGGCCACAGGGTTCATACAATGAGCAGTTCTTC.